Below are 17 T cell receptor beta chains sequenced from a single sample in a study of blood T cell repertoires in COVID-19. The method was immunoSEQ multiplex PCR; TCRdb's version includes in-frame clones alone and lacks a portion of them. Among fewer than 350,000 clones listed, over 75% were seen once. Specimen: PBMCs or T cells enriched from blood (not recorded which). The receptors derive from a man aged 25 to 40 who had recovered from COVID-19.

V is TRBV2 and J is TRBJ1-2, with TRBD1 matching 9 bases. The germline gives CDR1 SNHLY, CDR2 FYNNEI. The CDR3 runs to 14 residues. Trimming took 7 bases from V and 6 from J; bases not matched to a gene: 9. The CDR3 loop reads CASKGTNRGHGYTF. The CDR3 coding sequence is TGTGCCAGCAAGGGAACTAACAGGGGGCATGGCTACACCTTC.

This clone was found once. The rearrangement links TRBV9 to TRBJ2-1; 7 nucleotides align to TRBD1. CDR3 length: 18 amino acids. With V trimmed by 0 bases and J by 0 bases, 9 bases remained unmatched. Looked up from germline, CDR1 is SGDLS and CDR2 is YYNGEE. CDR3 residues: CASSVGVGQASSYNEQFF. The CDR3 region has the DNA TGTGCCAGCAGCGTAGGAGTCGGACAGGCCAGCTCCTACAATGAGCAGTTCTTC.

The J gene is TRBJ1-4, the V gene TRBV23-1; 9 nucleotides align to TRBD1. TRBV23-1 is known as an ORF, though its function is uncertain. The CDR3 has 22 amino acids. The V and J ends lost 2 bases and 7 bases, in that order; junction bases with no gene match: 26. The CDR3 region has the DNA TGCGCCAGCAGTCAACCCCCAGGGGTACCGGGACAGGGCGATAGTGGGACTGAAAAACTGTTTTTT. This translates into CASSQPPGVPGQGDSGTEKLFF.

CDR3 region: CASSLNSGEGFEQFF. CDR3 bases: TGCGCCAGCAGCTTAAATAGCGGGGAGGGTTTCGAGCAGTTCTTC. The chain combines TRBV5-1 with TRBJ2-1; 8 bases map to TRBD2. The V segment lost 2 bases and the J segment 10 bases; nucleotides outside the gene matches: 11. The CDR3 runs 15 residues. The V gene's germline CDR1 is SGHRS and CDR2 YFSETQ.

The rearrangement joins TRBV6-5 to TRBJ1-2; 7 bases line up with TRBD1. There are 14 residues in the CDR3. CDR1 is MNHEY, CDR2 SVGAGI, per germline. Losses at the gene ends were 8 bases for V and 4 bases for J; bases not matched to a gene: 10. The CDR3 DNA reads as TGTGCCAGCTCCTCGAGGGGGCGCCCCTATGGCTACACCTTC. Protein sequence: CASSSRGRPYGYTF.

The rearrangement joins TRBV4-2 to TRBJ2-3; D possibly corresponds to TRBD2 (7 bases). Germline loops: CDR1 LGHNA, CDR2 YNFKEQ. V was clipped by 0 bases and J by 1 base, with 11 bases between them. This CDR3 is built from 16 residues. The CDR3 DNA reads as TGTGCCAGCAGCCAAGAGGCGGGGGCGGGCACAGATACGCAGTATTTT. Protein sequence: CASSQEAGAGTDTQYF.

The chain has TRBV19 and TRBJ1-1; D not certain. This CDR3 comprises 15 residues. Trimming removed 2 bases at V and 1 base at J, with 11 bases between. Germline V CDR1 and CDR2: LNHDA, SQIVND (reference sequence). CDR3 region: CASSIIPAGNTEAFF. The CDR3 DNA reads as TGTGCCAGTAGTATAATACCTGCGGGGAACACTGAAGCTTTCTTT.

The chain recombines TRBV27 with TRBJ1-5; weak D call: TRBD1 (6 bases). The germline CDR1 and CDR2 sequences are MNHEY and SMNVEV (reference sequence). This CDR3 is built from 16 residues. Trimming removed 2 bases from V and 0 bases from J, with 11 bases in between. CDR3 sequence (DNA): TGTGCCAGCAGTTTAGAAGGACAGTATAGCAATCAGCCCCAGCATTTT. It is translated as CASSLEGQYSNQPQHF.

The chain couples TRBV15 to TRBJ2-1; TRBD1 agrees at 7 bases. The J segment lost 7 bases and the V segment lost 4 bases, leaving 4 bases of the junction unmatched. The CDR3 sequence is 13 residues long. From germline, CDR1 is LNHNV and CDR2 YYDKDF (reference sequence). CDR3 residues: CATSTTDRNEQFF. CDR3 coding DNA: TGTGCCACCAGCACAACGGACAGGAATGAGCAGTTCTTC.

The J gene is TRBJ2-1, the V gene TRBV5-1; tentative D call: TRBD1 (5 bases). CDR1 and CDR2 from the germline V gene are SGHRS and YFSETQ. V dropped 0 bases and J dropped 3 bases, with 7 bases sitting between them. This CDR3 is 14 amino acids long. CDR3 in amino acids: CASSLGTLYNEQFF. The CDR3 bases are TGCGCCAGCAGCTTGGGGACACTCTACAATGAGCAGTTCTTC.

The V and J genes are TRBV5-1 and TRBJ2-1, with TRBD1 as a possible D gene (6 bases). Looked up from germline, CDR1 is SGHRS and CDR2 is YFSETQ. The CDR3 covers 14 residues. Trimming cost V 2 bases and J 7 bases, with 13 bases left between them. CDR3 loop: CASSFVGQQNEQFF. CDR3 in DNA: TGCGCCAGCAGCTTCGTCGGACAGCAAAATGAGCAGTTCTTC.

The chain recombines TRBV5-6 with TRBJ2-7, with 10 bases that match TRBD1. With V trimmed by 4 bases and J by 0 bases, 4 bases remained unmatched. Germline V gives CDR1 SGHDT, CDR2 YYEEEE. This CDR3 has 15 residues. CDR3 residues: CASSDRDRGSYEQYF. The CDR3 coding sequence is TGTGCCAGCAGCGACCGGGACAGGGGCTCCTACGAGCAGTACTTC.

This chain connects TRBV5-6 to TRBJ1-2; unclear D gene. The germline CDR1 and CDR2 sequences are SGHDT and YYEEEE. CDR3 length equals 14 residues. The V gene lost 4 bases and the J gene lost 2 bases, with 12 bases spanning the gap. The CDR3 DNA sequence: TGTGCCAGCAGCCGTTACGGGTTGAACTATGGCTACACCTTC. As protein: CASSRYGLNYGYTF.

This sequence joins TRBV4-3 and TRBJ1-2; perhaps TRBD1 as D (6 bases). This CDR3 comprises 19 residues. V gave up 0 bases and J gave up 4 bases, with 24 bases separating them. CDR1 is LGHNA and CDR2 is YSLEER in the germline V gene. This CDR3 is CASSQDLGAGWYSVYGYTF. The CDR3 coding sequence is TGCGCCAGCAGCCAAGATTTGGGGGCAGGGTGGTATTCGGTCTATGGCTACACCTTC.

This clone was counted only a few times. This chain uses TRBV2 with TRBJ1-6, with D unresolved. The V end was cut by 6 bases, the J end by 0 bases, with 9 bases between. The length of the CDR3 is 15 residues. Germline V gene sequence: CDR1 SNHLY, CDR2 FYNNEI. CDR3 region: CASRRNSSYNSPLHF. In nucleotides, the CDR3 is TGTGCCAGCAGGCGGAATAGCTCCTATAATTCACCCCTCCACTTT.

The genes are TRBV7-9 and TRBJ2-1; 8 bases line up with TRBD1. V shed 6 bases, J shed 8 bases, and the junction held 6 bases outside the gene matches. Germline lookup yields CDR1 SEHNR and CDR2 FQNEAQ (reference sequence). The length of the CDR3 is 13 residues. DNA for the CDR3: TGTGCCAGCAGTCAGACAGGGGATCATGAGCAGTTCTTC. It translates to CASSQTGDHEQFF.

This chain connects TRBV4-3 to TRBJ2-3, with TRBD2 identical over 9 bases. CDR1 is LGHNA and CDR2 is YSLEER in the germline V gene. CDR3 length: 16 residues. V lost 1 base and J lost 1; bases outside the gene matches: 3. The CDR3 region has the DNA TGCGCCAGCAGCCAAGGGTCTAGCGGGGGCACAGATACGCAGTATTTT. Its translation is CASSQGSSGGTDTQYF.